This T cell receptor (beta chain) was profiled in a study of blood T cell repertoires in COVID-19. The CDR3 length is 14 residues. Trimming at V came to 6 bases and at J to 7 bases, leaving 6 bases not matched to a gene. The germline gives CDR1 MNHEY, CDR2 SVGAGI. In the source study's methods: Amplification from reference gene primers served as the basis for estimated nucleated cell counts. Assay: immunoSEQ multiplex PCR; the TCRdb copy retains only in-frame clones and omits some. V and J calls and clone size are copied from that table; D and trimming were computed from the DNA. The repertoire holds approximately 500,000 clones, with approximately 85% as singletons.

This sequence joins TRBV6-5 and TRBJ1-3; 10 bases agree with TRBD1. The specimen was peripheral blood. The TCR was taken from a human donor in a cohort sampled during active COVID-19. In DNA form, the CDR3 reads TGTGCCAGCAGCGCGACAGGGGGCAGGAACACCATATATTTT. It is translated as CASSATGGRNTIYF.